The text below deals with one TCR beta chain. These data come from a study of blood T cell repertoires in COVID-19. At the level of the study: PBMCs, B-cell-depleted T cells, or T cells provided the cDNA or gDNA that made up the material.

The CDR3 consists of 13 residues. Unmatched junction bases numbered 3, after V lost 6 bases and J lost 5 bases. Looked up from germline, CDR1 is ENHRY and CDR2 is SYGVKD. Participants' own reports of clinical history determined their cohort assignment. Individuals in the exposed group had encountered a COVID-19 case within 2 weeks preceding study entry. Methods used by the authors: Amplification from reference gene primers served as the basis for estimated nucleated cell counts. The method was immunoSEQ multiplex PCR; TCRdb's version includes in-frame clones alone and lacks a portion of them. V, J and clone size are those of that table, while D and trimming were read from the DNA. The sample records approximately 380,000 clones, roughly nine tenths being singletons.

The chain uses TRBV10-3 and TRBJ1-1; TRBD1 matches at 10 bases. The sample comprised PBMCs or T cells enriched from blood (not recorded which). This TCR derives from a woman in her 40s who had been exposed to COVID-19. CDR3 sequence (DNA): TGTGCCATCAGCGGGACAGGGGTGACTGAAGCTTTCTTT. This translates into CAISGTGVTEAFF.